The 26 T cell receptor beta chains listed next were all sequenced from one sample in a study of blood T cell repertoires in COVID-19. This table comes from immunoSEQ multiplex PCR, and its TCRdb copy is limited to in-frame clones, with some not included. Of around 380,000 clones in the sample, 70% to 85% were seen once. The sequencing sample was made of peripheral blood. The receptors were gathered from a human donor with acute or convalescent COVID-19. The donor label of this sample is uncertain.

With regard to this clone: This sample includes further DNA sequences coding for the same CDR3. The rearrangement links TRBV20-1 to TRBJ1-1; no definite D call. CDR3 size: 10 residues. Looked up from germline, CDR1 is DFQATT and CDR2 is SNEGSKA (reference sequence). Trimming took off 6 bases at V and 8 bases at J, with 10 bases between the two ends. CDR3 in amino acids: CSASNREAFF. CDR3 sequence (DNA): TGCAGTGCGAGCAACAGAGAAGCTTTCTTT.

V is TRBV30 and J is TRBJ2-2; D is possibly TRBD1 (6 bases). Germline-derived CDR1 and CDR2 are GTSNPN and SVGIG (reference sequence). V lost 1 base to trimming and J lost 0 bases, with 9 bases between them. This CDR3 region has 15 residues. The CDR3 reads CAWSGQATNTGELFF. CDR3 nucleotide sequence: TGTGCCTGGAGTGGACAGGCCACGAACACCGGGGAGCTGTTTTTT.

The V call is TRBV13, the J call TRBJ2-6; D is undetermined. The CDR3 contains 17 residues. V gave up 5 bases and J gave up 0 bases, with 14 bases separating them. Germline CDR1 reads PRHDT; CDR2 reads FYEKMQ (reference sequence). DNA of the CDR3: TGTGCCAGCAGCATAAGTTTCAGGTCCTCTGGGGCCAACGTCCTGACTTTC. It yields the protein CASSISFRSSGANVLTF. Supplemented by reference TRBV13 and TRBJ2-6, the full variable domain reads AAGVIQSPRHLIKEKRETATLKCYPIPRHDTVYWYQQGPGQDPQFLISFYEKMQSDKGSIPDRFSAQQFSDYHSELNMSSLELGDSALYFCASSISFRSSGANVLTFGAGSRLTVL.

V usage is TRBV7-6 and J usage is TRBJ1-1; no clear D. The CDR3 runs 16 residues. Germline-derived CDR1 and CDR2 are SGHVS and FNYEAQ. V was cut by 2 bases and J by 5 bases, with 18 bases left in between. CDR3 DNA: TGTGCCAGCAGCTTATCGGAGGTTCTTACGGGAACTGAAGCTTTCTTT. Translated, it gives CASSLSEVLTGTEAFF.

As regards this clone: The sample holds other DNA sequences that translate to the same CDR3. The V gene is TRBV25-1, the J gene TRBJ1-2, with D perhaps TRBD1 (5 bases). Between the trimmed V and J ends, which lost 3 bases and 6 bases, there was a span of 20 bases. This CDR3 has 16 residues. Per germline, CDR1 MGHDK and CDR2 SYGVNS. CDR3 amino acids: CASSDSRGLGQDGYTF. CDR3 DNA: TGTGCCAGCAGTGATTCTCGGGGACTAGGGCAGGATGGCTACACCTTC.

This rearrangement joins TRBV29-1 to TRBJ2-1, with 8 bases that match TRBD2. This CDR3 spans 11 amino acids. V lost 6 bases and J lost 9; bases outside the gene matches: 4. Germline lookup yields CDR1 SQVTM and CDR2 ANQGSEA. The CDR3 DNA follows: TGCAGCGTCGACCTAGCGGGTGAGCAGTTCTTC. Translation: CSVDLAGEQFF.

The chain is built from TRBV19 and TRBJ2-4, with 11 nucleotides matching TRBD1. The ends lost 1 base at V and 8 bases at J; junction bases unmatched: 4. The CDR3 contains 15 residues. Germline CDR1 reads LNHDA; CDR2 reads SQIVND (reference sequence). This chain's CDR3 is CASSIGGTGGDIQYF. Written as DNA, the CDR3 is TGTGCCAGTAGTATAGGAGGGACAGGGGGGGACATTCAGTACTTC.

In this sample, this clone turned up a few times. The chain uses TRBV11-2 and TRBJ2-5, with D uncertain. With 2 bases removed from V and 1 base from J, the gap between germline ends came to 8 bases. This CDR3 region has 14 residues. Germline loops: CDR1 SGHAT, CDR2 FQNNGV. CDR3 nucleotide sequence: TGTGCCAGCAGCTTATCCTCGGTCCAAGAGACCCAGTACTTC. Translation gives CASSLSSVQETQYF. The entire variable domain, with the rest obtained from reference TRBV11-2 and TRBJ2-5, is as follows: EAGVAQSPRYKIIEKRQSVAFWCNPISGHATLYWYQQILGQGPKLLIQFQNNGVVDDSQLPKDRFSAERLKGVDSTLKIQPAKLEDSAVYLCASSLSSVQETQYFGPGTRLLVL.

In its sample, this clone was seen once. This chain's CDR3 is CASSKLEGGFGSGANVLTF. DNA of the CDR3: TGTGCCAGCAGCAAACTAGAGGGGGGGTTCGGCTCTGGGGCCAACGTCCTGACTTTC. V and J are TRBV7-8 and TRBJ2-6; a weak D match, TRBD2 (7 bases). CDR3 length: 19 residues. Trimming took off 5 bases at V and 0 bases at J, with 20 bases between the two ends. In germline, CDR1 is SGHVS, CDR2 FQNEAQ. The complete variable domain, with remaining parts taken from reference TRBV7-8 and TRBJ2-6, reads GAGVSQSPRYKVAKRGQDVALRCDPISGHVSLFWYQQALGQGPEFLTYFQNEAQLDKSGLPSDRFFAERPEGSVSTLKIQRTQQEDSAVYLCASSKLEGGFGSGANVLTFGAGSRLTVL.

The genes are TRBV19 and TRBJ1-2; D is perhaps TRBD1 (5 bases). The CDR3 sequence is 15 residues long. Trimming removed 0 bases from V and 5 bases from J, with 13 bases in between. The germline CDR1 and CDR2 sequences are LNHDA and SQIVND (reference sequence). This CDR3 is CASSIEETGFYGYTF. The CDR3, as DNA: TGTGCCAGTAGTATAGAGGAAACAGGCTTTTATGGCTACACCTTC.

The chain carries TRBV6-8 and TRBJ2-7; 8 positions agree with TRBD1. J was trimmed by 6 bases and V by 2 bases; bases with no gene match: 9. The CDR3 contains 15 residues. The germline V gene encodes CDR1 MNHGY and CDR2 SAAAGT. CDR3 in DNA: TGTGCCAGCAGTTACCAGGAGGACAGGGAAGGCGAGCAGTACTTC. It is translated as CASSYQEDREGEQYF.

The gene calls are TRBV6-1 and TRBJ1-1, with a weak D call TRBD1 (6 bases). Germline loops: CDR1 MNHNS, CDR2 SASEGT. Trimming left V 3 bases short and J 2 bases short, with 10 bases between. This CDR3 contains 14 residues. CDR3 DNA sequence: TGTGCCAGCAGTGATTTACAGGGAAACACTGAAGCTTTCTTT. It yields the protein CASSDLQGNTEAFF.

The chain combines TRBV18 with TRBJ1-2; possible D gene TRBD1, 6 bases. V dropped 5 bases and J dropped 6 bases, with 19 bases sitting between them. Germline V lookup: CDR1 KGHSH, CDR2 LQKENI. The CDR3 loop spans 15 amino acids. The CDR3 sequence: CASSSMTGPVDGYTF. CDR3 sequence (DNA): TGTGCCAGCTCATCGATGACAGGACCCGTCGATGGCTACACCTTC.

The chain combines TRBV5-4 with TRBJ2-5; D unclear. The CDR3 is made up of 14 amino acids. The germline V and J ends were trimmed by 1 base and 5 bases, with 12 bases remaining between them. Germline CDR1 reads SGHNT; CDR2 reads YYREEE (reference sequence). The CDR3 DNA reads TGTGCCAGCAGCTTGCAAGGCTCGCGGGAGACCCAGTACTTC. Translating gives CASSLQGSRETQYF.

V usage is TRBV5-3 and J usage is TRBJ2-2, with D possibly being TRBD1 (5 bases). TRBV5-3 is marked as an open reading frame, function uncertain. The V end lost 0 bases, the J end lost 1 base, and 13 bases lay between the germline ends. CDR3 length equals 17 residues. In DNA form, the CDR3 reads TGTGCCAGAAGCTTGGTAGGTCAGGGAAGGAACACCGGGGAGCTGTTTTTT. This translates into CARSLVGQGRNTGELFF.

V usage is TRBV7-6 and J usage is TRBJ2-3; 8 bases are shared with TRBD2. CDR1 is SGHVS, CDR2 FNYEAQ, per germline. The length of the CDR3 is 15 residues. V dropped 5 bases and J dropped 2; count of bases not matched to a gene: 6. The CDR3 sequence: CASSLIAGLTDTQYF. The CDR3 coding sequence is TGTGCCAGCAGCCTCATAGCGGGACTCACAGATACGCAGTATTTT.

This clone was observed a few times. This chain connects TRBV5-1 to TRBJ1-1; a possible D gene is TRBD1 (6 bases). CDR1 SGHRS and CDR2 YFSETQ come from the germline V gene. CDR3 size: 14 residues. With 4 bases removed from V and 3 bases from J, the gap between germline ends came to 13 bases. Here the CDR3 DNA reads TGCGCCAGCAGCCGTACCGGACAGTACACTGAAGCTTTCTTT. Protein product: CASSRTGQYTEAFF.

This clone has a single count. This rearrangement joins TRBV7-8 to TRBJ1-6; tentative D call: TRBD1 (5 bases). V was cut by 4 bases and J by 7 bases, with 14 bases left in between. The length of the CDR3 is 15 residues. Germline CDR1 SGHVS, CDR2 FQNEAQ. CDR3 region: CASSSTGNLNSPLHF. The CDR3 DNA is TGTGCCAGCAGCTCAACAGGAAACCTCAATTCACCCCTCCACTTT.

J is TRBJ1-4 and V is TRBV7-8; TRBD1 matches 7 bases. Germline loops: CDR1 SGHVS, CDR2 FQNEAQ. This CDR3 contains 18 residues. Trimming removed 5 bases from V and 0 bases from J; junction bases left unmatched: 12. The CDR3 nucleotides read TGTGCCAGCAGCAGAGGGACAGTTCGTCGAGCAACTAATGAAAAACTGTTTTTT. It is translated as CASSRGTVRRATNEKLFF.

The table lists this clone with a count of one. The J gene is TRBJ2-3, the V gene TRBV24-1, with 15 bases fitting TRBD2. The CDR3 totals 17 residues. Germline values: CDR1 KGHDR, CDR2 SFDVKD. Trimming cost V 4 bases and J 5 bases; bases outside gene matches: 6. The CDR3 nucleotides are TGTGCCACCAGTGAATGGACTAGCGGGGGGGCACGAGATACGCAGTATTTT. As protein: CATSEWTSGGARDTQYF.

The chain couples TRBV5-6 to TRBJ2-7; possible D gene TRBD2, 7 bases. Germline assignment: CDR1 SGHDT and CDR2 YYEEEE. The V and J ends lost 7 bases and 0 bases respectively, with 17 bases between them. The CDR3 extends over 15 amino acids. The CDR3 DNA follows: TGTGCCAGCTATCGCGGGGGCAGGAGCTCCTACGAGCAGTACTTC. Amino acids: CASYRGGRSSYEQYF.

The V call is TRBV18, the J call TRBJ2-7, with TRBD2 matching over 9 bases. The germline gives CDR1 KGHSH, CDR2 LQKENI. Trimming removed 1 base from V and 5 bases from J; junction bases left unmatched: 9. The CDR3 covers 16 residues. CDR3 bases: TGTGCCAGCTCACCACTCGGAGCGGGAGGCGCCGACGAGCAGTACTTC. This encodes CASSPLGAGGADEQYF.

This clone appeared a single time. This rearrangement joins TRBV5-5 to TRBJ2-2; 9 bases are a match to TRBD2. Trimming cost V 0 bases and J 3 bases; bases outside gene matches: 3. The CDR3 has 16 residues. Germline-derived CDR1 and CDR2 are SGHKS and YYEKEE (reference sequence). The CDR3 nucleotides read TGTGCCAGCAGCTTGGGCCTAGCGGGGTACACCGGGGAGCTGTTTTTT. Amino acid sequence: CASSLGLAGYTGELFF.

The genes are TRBV29-1 and TRBJ2-6; no firm D call. The CDR3 runs 13 residues. Germline lookup yields CDR1 SQVTM and CDR2 ANQGSEA. Trimming shortened V by 3 bases and J by 2 bases, and 5 bases separated the two germline ends. The CDR3 sequence is CSVDSAGANVLTF. DNA of the CDR3: TGCAGCGTTGACAGTGCTGGGGCCAACGTCCTGACTTTC.

This chain connects TRBV7-8 to TRBJ1-2, with a possible D match to TRBD1 (6 bases). The germline gives CDR1 SGHVS, CDR2 FQNEAQ. The CDR3 totals 13 residues. Trimming pared 5 bases from V and 4 bases from J, leaving 11 bases between. The CDR3 DNA follows: TGTGCCAGCAGCCGGACAGATATCTATGGCTACACCTTC. Translating gives CASSRTDIYGYTF.

Comment on this clone: The junction shows a germline mismatch at one end, possibly a read error. The chain uses TRBV28 and TRBJ2-7; perhaps TRBD2 as D (6 bases). CDR1 is MDHEN and CDR2 is SYDVKM in the germline V gene. The CDR3 length is 12 residues. The CDR3 loop reads CASSTPAGKSFF. DNA for the CDR3: TGTGCCAGCAGTACCCCGGCGGGGAAATCCTTCTTC.